Shown below are 5 T cell receptor beta chains from a single sample sequenced in a study of T-cell reconstitution after alpha-beta-depleted transplantation in children (dated by TCRdb to 2016 to 2018). The library was obtained by PCR. Instrument on record: Illumina HiSeq 2500. TCR libraries were prepared with molecular barcoding, using unique molecular identifiers to normalize TCRbeta repertoire quantification. TCRdb cleaned the public reads at Q25 with fastp, built clones with MiXCR and kept in-frame beta chains. Identical CDR3 proteins give one entry, which carries the most common genes and DNA. The sample table contains 230,000 or so distinct CDR3 sequences; only one count was recorded for about 11% of them. Of the sample, around 3% falls within the top ten clones. The source was PBMCs from the stem cell graft donor, collected from the stem cell graft. Receptors originate from a human donor who donated a stem cell graft to a child with acute lymphoblastic leukemia.

This clonotype has a count of ten or more. This chain joins TRBV7-2 and TRBJ2-5, with TRBD2 matching 11 bases. This CDR3 is 16 amino acids long. Per germline, CDR1 SGHTA and CDR2 FQGNSA. Germline trimming cut 3 bases from V and 4 bases from J; bases unmatched to any gene: 7. This chain's CDR3 is CASSFVTSGMGETQYF. CDR3 nucleotides: TGTGCCAGCAGCTTCGTGACTAGCGGGATGGGAGAGACCCAGTACTTC.

The sample holds many counts of this clonotype. The rearrangement uses TRBV20-1 and TRBJ2-3; 7 bases fit TRBD2. CDR3 length: 14 residues. The germline V gene has CDR1 DFQATT and CDR2 SNEGSKA (reference sequence). V gave up 0 bases and J gave up 9 bases; unmatched junction bases: 9. The CDR3 here is CSARDPNRAGTQYF. Written as DNA, the CDR3 is TGCAGTGCTAGAGATCCAAACCGAGCGGGGACGCAGTATTTT.

This clonotype appeared many times. The J gene is TRBJ1-5, the V gene TRBV5-1; D possibly corresponds to TRBD1 (6 bases). Between the trimmed V and J ends, which lost 1 base and 5 bases, there was a span of 10 bases. The germline CDR1 and CDR2 sequences are SGHRS and YFSETQ. This CDR3 spans 14 amino acids. The CDR3 nucleotides are TGCGCCAGCAGCTTGTCAGGGGACCATCAGCCCCAGCATTTT. It is translated as CASSLSGDHQPQHF.

In this sample, this clonotype turned up many times. The chain has TRBV7-2 and TRBJ1-5; no firm D call. V was cut by 3 bases and J by 4 bases, with 7 bases left in between. The CDR3 consists of 13 residues. Germline values: CDR1 SGHTA, CDR2 FQGNSA. The CDR3 is CASSFTRNQPQHF. CDR3 in DNA: TGTGCCAGCAGCTTCACAAGGAATCAGCCCCAGCATTTT.

This clonotype turned up a few times. The rearrangement links TRBV4-1 to TRBJ2-3; 10 positions match TRBD2. Germline-derived CDR1 and CDR2 are MGHRA and YSYEKL. J was trimmed by 7 bases and V by 0 bases; bases with no gene match: 7. This CDR3 is built from 16 residues. The CDR3 nucleotides read TGCGCCAGCAGCCAAGATCAACTAGCGGGGCGGAATACGCAGTATTTT. It is translated as CASSQDQLAGRNTQYF.